This T cell receptor beta chain appears in the sequencing data of a study of blood T cell repertoires in COVID-19. The wider study: COVID-19 samples from acute and convalescent phases originated in the United States, Italy and Spain. The cDNA or gDNA used as material had been derived from T cells, B-cell-depleted T cells, or PBMCs.

CDR3 size: 16 residues. V dropped 1 base and J dropped 4; count of bases not matched to a gene: 8. Germline V lookup: CDR1 SGHVS, CDR2 FNYEAQ. In the original analysis: By means of reference gene primer amplification, nucleated cell counts were estimated. Some clones are missing from TCRdb's copy, which holds only in-frame ones; the method was immunoSEQ multiplex PCR. D and trimming were read from the DNA, whereas the V and J calls and clone size are those reported in that table. This table holds about 170,000 clones, about 93% found once. This rearrangement joins TRBV7-6 to TRBJ2-3, with 7 bases identical to TRBD1. The source is a woman in her fifties or sixties with acute or convalescent COVID-19. Sequencing was performed on peripheral blood. In DNA form, the CDR3 reads TGTGCCAGCAGCTTAGGACAGGGAAGGTCCTCAGATACGCAGTATTTT. It codes for CASSLGQGRSSDTQYF.